The subject of this entry is one T cell receptor beta chain. Its antigen is currently not known. Base qualities are not recorded, but no much larger clone differs from it by a single base. From the cysteine through the phenylalanine, the CDR3 covers 14 amino acids. The only DNA kept is the CDR3, 42 bases in frame from the first base. Trimmed from V: 2 bases; trimmed from J: 5 bases; junction bases lacking a gene match: 4. CDR1 and CDR2, looked up from the germline V gene, are SGHRS and YFSETQ. Collaborating institutions collected whole blood in K2EDTA tubes following their own protocols. Collaborator samples were shipped for TCRbeta analysis as frozen whole blood, isolated PBMCs, or DNA extracted from either sample type. This specimen belongs to a study of blood T cell repertoires in COVID-19 (dated by TCRdb to about 2020). For the wider study: Samples from collaborators originated in the United States, Italy and Spain and spanned both the acute and convalescent phases of COVID-19. The material from the prospective study consisted of cDNA or gDNA derived from T cells, B-cell-depleted T cells, or PBMCs. Deeply sampled blood TCRbeta repertoires from subjects exposed to, actively infected with, or recovered from COVID-19 were included in the dataset. The repertoires were made available in a free public database intended to serve as a resource for research on the immune response to SARS-CoV-2. The samples were drawn from the first 160 participants of the ongoing ImmuneRACE study and from 1,254 subjects provided by 6 global collaborators. Sample metadata almost always included a de-identified subject ID, COVID-19 status, age in years and sex. Where available, HLA class I and class II types were obtained from metadata supplied by the sample provider rather than from assay-based typing. Paper-wide results and their limitations: The quantity of clinical and demographic metadata differed by source and by participant and was supplied without curation.

TCRbeta CDR3 regions were amplified from genomic DNA using the immunoSEQ Assay, a bias-controlled multiplex PCR. Processing in the source paper ran as follows. The number of nucleated cells in each sample was estimated from the amplification of reference gene primers within the assay. To quantify the absolute abundance of each unique TCRbeta CDR3 rearrangement, sequence reads were collapsed and filtered. For each sample, productive Simpson clonality was calculated as the square root of Simpson's diversity index across productive rearrangements. In TCRdb, the immuneACCESS table is reduced to in-frame sequences with V and J assigned. These tables do not hold every clone; where another copy was compared, an unresolved V gene accounts for under half, and the others remain unexplained. That table gives V, J and clone size, and the DNA gave D and trimming. The sample table holds fewer than 70,000 clones, of which roughly 90% were seen once. The ten biggest clones cover around a tenth of the sample.

What was sequenced was peripheral blood. This chain joins TRBV5-1 to TRBJ2-1, with 7 bases matching TRBD2. The TCR originated in a woman at least 80 years old with active COVID-19. The DNA reads TGCGCCAGCAGCTTCGGGGGGTTGGACAATGAGCAGTTCTTC. This gives the protein CASSFGGLDNEQFF. Joined to the reference TRBV5-1 and TRBJ2-1 proteins, this CDR3 gives the full variable domain: KAGVTQTPRYLIKTRGQQVTLSCSPISGHRSVSWYQQTPGQGLQFLFEYFSETQRNKGNFPGRFSGRQFSNSRSEMNVSTLELGDSALYLCASSFGGLDNEQFFGPGTRLTVL.